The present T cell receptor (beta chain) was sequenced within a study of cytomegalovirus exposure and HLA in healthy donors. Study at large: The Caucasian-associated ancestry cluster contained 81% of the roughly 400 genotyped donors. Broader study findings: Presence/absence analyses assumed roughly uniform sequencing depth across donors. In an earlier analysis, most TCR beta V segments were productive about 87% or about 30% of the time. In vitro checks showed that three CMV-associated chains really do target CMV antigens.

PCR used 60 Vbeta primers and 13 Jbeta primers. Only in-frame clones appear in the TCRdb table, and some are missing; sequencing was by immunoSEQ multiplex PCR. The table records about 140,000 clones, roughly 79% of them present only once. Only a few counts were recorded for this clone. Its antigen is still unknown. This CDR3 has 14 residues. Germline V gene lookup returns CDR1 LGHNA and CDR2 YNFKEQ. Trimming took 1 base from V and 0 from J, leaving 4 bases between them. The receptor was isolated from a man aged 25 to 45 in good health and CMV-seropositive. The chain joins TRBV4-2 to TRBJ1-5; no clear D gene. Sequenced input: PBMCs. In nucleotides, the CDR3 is TGTGCCAGCAGCCAAGCTAATAGCAATCAGCCCCAGCATTTT. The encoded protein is CASSQANSNQPQHF.